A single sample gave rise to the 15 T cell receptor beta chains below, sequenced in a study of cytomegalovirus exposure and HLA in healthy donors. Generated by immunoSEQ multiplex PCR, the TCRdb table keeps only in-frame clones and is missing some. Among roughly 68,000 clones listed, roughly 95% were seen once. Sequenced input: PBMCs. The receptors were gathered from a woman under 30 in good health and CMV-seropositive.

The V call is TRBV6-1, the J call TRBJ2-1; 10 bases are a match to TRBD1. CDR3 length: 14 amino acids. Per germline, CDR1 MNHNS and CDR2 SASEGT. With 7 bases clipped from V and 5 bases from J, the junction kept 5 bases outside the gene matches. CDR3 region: CASIRDRGNNEQFF. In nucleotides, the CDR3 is TGTGCCAGCATCCGGGACAGGGGCAACAATGAGCAGTTCTTC.

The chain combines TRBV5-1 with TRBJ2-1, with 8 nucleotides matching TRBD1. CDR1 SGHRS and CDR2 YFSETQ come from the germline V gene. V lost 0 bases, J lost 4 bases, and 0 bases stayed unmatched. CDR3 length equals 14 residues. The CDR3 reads CASSLGQGYNEQFF. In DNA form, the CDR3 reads TGCGCCAGCAGCTTGGGACAGGGGTACAATGAGCAGTTCTTC.

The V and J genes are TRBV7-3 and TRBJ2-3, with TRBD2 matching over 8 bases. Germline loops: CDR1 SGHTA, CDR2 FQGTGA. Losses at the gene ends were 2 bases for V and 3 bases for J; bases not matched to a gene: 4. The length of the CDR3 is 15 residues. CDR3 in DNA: TGTGCCAGCAGCTTACAGGGACTAGGAACAGATACGCAGTATTTT. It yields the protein CASSLQGLGTDTQYF.

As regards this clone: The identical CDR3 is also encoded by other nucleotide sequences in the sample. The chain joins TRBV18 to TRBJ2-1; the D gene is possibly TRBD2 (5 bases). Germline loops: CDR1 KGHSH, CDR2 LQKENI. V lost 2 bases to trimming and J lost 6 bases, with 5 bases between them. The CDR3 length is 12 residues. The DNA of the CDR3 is TGTGCCAGCTCACCAGGAGGCAATGAGCAGTTCTTC. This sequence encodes CASSPGGNEQFF.

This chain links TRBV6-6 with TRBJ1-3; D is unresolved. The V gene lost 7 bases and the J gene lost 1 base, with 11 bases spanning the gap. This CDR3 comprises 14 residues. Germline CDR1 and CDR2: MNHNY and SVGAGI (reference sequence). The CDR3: CASNFGASGNTIYF. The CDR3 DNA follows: TGTGCCAGCAACTTCGGTGCATCTGGAAACACCATATATTTT.

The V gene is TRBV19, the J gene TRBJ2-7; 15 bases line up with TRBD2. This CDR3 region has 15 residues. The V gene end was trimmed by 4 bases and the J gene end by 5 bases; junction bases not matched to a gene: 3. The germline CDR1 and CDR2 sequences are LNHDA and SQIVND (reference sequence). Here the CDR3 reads CASSTGLAGGNEQYF. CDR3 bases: TGTGCCAGTAGTACCGGACTAGCGGGAGGGAACGAGCAGTACTTC.

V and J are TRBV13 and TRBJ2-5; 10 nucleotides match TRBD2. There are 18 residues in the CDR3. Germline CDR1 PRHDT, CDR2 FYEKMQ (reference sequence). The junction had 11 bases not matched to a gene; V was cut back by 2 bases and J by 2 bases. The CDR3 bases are TGTGCCAGCAGCTTATCGGGACTAGCGAATTTAGAGCAAGAGACCCAGTACTTC. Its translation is CASSLSGLANLEQETQYF.

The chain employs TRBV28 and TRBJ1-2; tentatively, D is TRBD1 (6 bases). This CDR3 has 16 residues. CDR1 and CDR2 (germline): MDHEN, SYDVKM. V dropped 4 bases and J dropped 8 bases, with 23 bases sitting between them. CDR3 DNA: TGTGCCAGCAGTTCCCCGGACAGCCAAATCTCCTTAGGCTACACCTTC. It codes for CASSSPDSQISLGYTF.

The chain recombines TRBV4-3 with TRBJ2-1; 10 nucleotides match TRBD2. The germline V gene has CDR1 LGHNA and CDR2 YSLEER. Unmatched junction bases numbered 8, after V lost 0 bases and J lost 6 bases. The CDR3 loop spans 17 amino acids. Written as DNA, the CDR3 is TGCGCCAGCAGCCAAGATCCCTTAGTAGCGGGAGGCAATGAGCAGTTCTTC. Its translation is CASSQDPLVAGGNEQFF.

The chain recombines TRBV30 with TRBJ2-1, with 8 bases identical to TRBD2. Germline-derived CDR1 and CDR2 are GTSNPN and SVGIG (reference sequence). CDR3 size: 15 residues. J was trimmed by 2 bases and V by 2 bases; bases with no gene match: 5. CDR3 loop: CAWSRAGLAYNEQFF. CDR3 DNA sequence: TGTGCCTGGAGTCGGGCGGGACTAGCCTACAATGAGCAGTTCTTC.

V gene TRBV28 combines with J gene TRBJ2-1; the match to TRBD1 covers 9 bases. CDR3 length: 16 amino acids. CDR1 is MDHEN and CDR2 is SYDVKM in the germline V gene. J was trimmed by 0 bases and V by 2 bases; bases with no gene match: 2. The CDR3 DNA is TGTGCCAGCAGTTTAAAGGGACAGGGCTCCTACAATGAGCAGTTCTTC. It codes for CASSLKGQGSYNEQFF.

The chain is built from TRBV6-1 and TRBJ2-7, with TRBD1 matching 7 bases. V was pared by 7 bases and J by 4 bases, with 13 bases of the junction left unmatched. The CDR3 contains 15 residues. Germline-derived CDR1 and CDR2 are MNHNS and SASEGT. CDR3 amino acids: CASTERRLQGYEQYF. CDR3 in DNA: TGTGCCAGCACCGAACGACGACTACAGGGGTACGAGCAGTACTTC.

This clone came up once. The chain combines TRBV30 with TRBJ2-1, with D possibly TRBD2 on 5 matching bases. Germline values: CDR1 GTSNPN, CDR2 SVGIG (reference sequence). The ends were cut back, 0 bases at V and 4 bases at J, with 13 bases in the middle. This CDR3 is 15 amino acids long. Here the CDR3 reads CAWSVGFSGYNEQFF. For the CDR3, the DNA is TGTGCCTGGAGTGTAGGCTTCTCGGGATACAATGAGCAGTTCTTC.

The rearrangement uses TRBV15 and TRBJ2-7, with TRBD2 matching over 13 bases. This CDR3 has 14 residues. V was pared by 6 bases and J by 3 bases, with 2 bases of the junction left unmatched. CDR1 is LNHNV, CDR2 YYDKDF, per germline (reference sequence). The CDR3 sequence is CATRRTSGSYEQYF. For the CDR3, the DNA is TGTGCCACCAGACGGACTAGCGGGAGCTACGAGCAGTACTTC.

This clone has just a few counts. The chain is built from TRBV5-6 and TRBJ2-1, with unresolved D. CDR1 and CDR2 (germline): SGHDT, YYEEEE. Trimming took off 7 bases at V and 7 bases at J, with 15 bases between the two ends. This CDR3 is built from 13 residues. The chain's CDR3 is CASVEALRNEQFF. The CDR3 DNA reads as TGTGCCAGCGTGGAAGCTTTGAGGAATGAGCAGTTCTTC.